This entry features one T cell receptor beta chain sequence. CD45RO+ cells plus CCR7-negative CD45RA+ TemRA cells formed CD8 memory. Deep level was the assay's run setting. Clones were read by immunoSEQ multiplex PCR, and TCRdb kept only the in-frame ones, dropping some. The sample lists about 120,000 clones; roughly two thirds were seen once. The source of the sample is a study of shared clonotypes between healthy human individuals. Germline V lookup: CDR1 ENHRY, CDR2 SYGVKD. Unmatched junction bases numbered 6, after V lost 4 bases and J lost 3 bases. This CDR3 contains 14 residues. The sequence came from a woman in her twenties or thirties in good health. The chain couples TRBV10-3 to TRBJ2-7; 7 bases fit TRBD1. Sequencing was performed on memory CD8+ T cells sorted from blood. As to subset: CD45RO+ cells pooled with CCR7-negative TemRA cells. CDR3 coding DNA: TGTGCCATCAGTGTCCGGGACAGATTCTACGAGCAGTACTTC. Translated: CAISVRDRFYEQYF.